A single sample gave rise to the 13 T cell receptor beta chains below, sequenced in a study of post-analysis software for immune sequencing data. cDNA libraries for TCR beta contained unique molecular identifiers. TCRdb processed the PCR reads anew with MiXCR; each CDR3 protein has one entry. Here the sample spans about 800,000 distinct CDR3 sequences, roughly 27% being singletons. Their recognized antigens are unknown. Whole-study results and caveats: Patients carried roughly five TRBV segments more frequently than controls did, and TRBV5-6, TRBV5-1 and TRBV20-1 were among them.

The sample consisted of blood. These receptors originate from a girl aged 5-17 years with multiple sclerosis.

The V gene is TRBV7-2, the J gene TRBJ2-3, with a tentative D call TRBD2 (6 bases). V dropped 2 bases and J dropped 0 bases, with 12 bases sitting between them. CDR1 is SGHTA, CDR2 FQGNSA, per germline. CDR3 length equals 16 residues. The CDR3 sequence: CASSLLADVSTDTQYF. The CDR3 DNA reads TGTGCCAGCAGCTTATTAGCGGATGTTAGCACAGATACGCAGTATTTT.

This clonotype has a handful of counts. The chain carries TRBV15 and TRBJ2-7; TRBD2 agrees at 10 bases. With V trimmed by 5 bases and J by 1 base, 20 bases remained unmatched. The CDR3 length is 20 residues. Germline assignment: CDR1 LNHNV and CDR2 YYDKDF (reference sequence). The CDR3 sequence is CATSSSAGAPSGGLSYEQYF. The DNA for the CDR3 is TGTGCCACCAGCTCATCCGCGGGGGCGCCTAGCGGGGGCCTATCCTACGAGCAGTACTTC.

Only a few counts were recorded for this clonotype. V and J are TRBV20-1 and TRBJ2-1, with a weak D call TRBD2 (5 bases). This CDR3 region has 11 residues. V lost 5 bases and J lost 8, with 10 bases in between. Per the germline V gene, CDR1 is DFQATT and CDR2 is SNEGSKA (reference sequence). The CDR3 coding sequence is TGCAGTGCTGGGCGGACTCATGAGCAGTTCTTC. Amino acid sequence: CSAGRTHEQFF.

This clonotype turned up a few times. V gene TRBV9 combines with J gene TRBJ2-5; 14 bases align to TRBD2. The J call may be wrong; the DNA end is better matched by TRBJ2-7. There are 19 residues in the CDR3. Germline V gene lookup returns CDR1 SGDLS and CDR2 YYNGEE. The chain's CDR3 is CASSAQQGFGTSGSYEQYF. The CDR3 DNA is TGTGCCAGCAGCGCCCAACAGGGTTTCGGGACTAGCGGGAGTTACGAGCAGTACTTC.

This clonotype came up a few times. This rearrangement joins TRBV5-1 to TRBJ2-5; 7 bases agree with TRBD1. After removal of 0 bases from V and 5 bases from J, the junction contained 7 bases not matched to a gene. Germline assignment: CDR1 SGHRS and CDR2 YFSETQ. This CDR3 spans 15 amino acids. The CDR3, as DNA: TGCGCCAGCAGCTTGGGATATGGCAGGGGGGAGACCCAGTACTTC. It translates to CASSLGYGRGETQYF.

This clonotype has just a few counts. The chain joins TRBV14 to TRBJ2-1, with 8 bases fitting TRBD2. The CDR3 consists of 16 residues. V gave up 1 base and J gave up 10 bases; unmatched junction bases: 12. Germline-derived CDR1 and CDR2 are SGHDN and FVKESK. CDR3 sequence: CASSQAAGGRRGEQFF. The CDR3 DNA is TGTGCCAGCAGCCAAGCTGCGGGCGGGAGGCGCGGGGAGCAGTTCTTC.

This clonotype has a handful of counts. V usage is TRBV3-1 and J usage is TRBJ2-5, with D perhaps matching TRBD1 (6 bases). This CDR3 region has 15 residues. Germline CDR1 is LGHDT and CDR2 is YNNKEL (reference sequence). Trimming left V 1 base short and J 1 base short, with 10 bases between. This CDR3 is CASSQGSGVQETQYF. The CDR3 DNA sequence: TGTGCCAGCAGCCAAGGATCAGGGGTCCAAGAGACCCAGTACTTC.

CDR3 amino acids: CASSDHRGVVEQYF. The CDR3 DNA reads TGTGCCAGCAGCGATCACCGGGGGGTGGTGGAGCAGTACTTC. The V call is TRBV7-2, the J call TRBJ2-7; 7 bases are a match to TRBD2. Germline V gene lookup returns CDR1 SGHTA and CDR2 FQGNSA. V dropped 5 bases and J dropped 7; count of bases not matched to a gene: 11. CDR3 length equals 14 residues.

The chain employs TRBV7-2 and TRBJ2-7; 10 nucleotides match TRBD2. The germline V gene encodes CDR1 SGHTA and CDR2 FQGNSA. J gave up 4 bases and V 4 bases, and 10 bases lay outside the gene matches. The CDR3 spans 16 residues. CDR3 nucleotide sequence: TGTGCCAGCAGCTCACTTAGCGGGAGGTTCCTTTACGAGCAGTACTTC. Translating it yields CASSSLSGRFLYEQYF.

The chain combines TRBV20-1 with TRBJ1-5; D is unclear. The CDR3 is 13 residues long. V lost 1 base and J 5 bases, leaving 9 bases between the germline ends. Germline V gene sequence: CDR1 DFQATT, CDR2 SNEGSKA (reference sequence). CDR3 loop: CSARAARYQPQHF. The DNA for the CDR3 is TGCAGTGCTAGAGCGGCGAGGTATCAGCCCCAGCATTTT.

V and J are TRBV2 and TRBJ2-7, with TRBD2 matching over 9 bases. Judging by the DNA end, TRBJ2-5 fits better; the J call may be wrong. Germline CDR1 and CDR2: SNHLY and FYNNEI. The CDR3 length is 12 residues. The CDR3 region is CASTLAGETQYF. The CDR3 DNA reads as TGTGCCAGCACTCTAGCGGGGGAGACCCAGTACTTC.

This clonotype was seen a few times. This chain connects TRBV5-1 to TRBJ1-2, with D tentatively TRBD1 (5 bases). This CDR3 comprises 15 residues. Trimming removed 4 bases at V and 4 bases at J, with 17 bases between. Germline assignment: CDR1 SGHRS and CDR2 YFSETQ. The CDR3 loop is CASSPRGDTGYGYTF. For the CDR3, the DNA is TGCGCCAGCAGCCCGCGGGGGGATACGGGCTATGGCTACACCTTC.

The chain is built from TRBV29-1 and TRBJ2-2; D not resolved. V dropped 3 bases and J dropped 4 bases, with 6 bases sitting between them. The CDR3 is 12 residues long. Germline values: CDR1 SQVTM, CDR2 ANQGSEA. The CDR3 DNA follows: TGCAGCGTTGACGTTGCCACCGGGGAGCTGTTTTTT. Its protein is CSVDVATGELFF.